This TCR beta chain is from a study of blood T cell repertoires in COVID-19 (dated by TCRdb to about 2020). About the investigation overall: Collaborator samples came from the United States, Italy and Spain and covered acute and convalescent phases of COVID-19. HLA class I and class II types, where available, came from metadata supplied by the sample provider rather than from assay-based typing. The material from the prospective study consisted of cDNA or gDNA derived from T cells, B-cell-depleted T cells, or PBMCs. Subjects who had been exposed to COVID-19, were actively infected with it, or had recovered from it provided the deeply sampled blood TCRbeta repertoires that made up the dataset. The sample metadata nearly always contained a de-identified subject ID, COVID-19 status, age in years and sex. The repertoires were released in a freely available public database intended as a resource for research on the immune response to SARS-CoV-2. The samples were drawn from two sources: the first 160 participants of the ongoing ImmuneRACE study, and 1,254 subjects contributed by 6 global collaborators. Broader findings and caveats from the paper: The amount of clinical and demographic metadata varied by source and participant and was provided uncurated.

This clone was counted once. It has no known antigen specificity. No much larger clonotype is one base removed from it; base qualities were not supplied. Each collaborating institution followed its own protocols to collect whole blood in K2EDTA tubes. For TCRbeta analysis, collaborators shipped samples in one of three forms: frozen whole blood, isolated PBMCs, or DNA extracted from either of those sample types. TCRbeta CDR3 regions were amplified from genomic DNA by means of the immunoSEQ Assay, a bias-controlled multiplex PCR. The authors' pipeline ran thus. Within the assay, amplification of reference gene primers was used to estimate how many nucleated cells each sample contained. To quantify the absolute abundance of each unique TCRbeta CDR3 rearrangement, sequence reads were collapsed and filtered. For each sample, productive Simpson clonality was calculated by taking the square root of Simpson's diversity index across productive rearrangements. TCRdb carries this immuneACCESS record with in-frame sequences only. Its versions omit some clonotypes, under half of them owing to an unresolved V gene in the studies checked, with the rest unexplained. For V, J and clone size, that table is used; D and trimming come from the DNA. This sample has tens of thousands of clones in its table, and about 80% of those were observed once. The top ten constitute approximately 12% of the sample.

The germline V gene encodes CDR1 MDHEN and CDR2 SYDVKM. Trimming costs V 6 bases and J 2 bases, and their ends lie 11 bases apart. CDR3 length: 14 amino acids, cysteine to phenylalanine. Only CDR3 DNA is held: 42 bases, read in frame from base 1. Sequencing was done on a sample of peripheral blood. The sequence is built from TRBV28 and TRBJ1-3; tentative D gene TRBD1, with 6 bases matching. This TCR came from a man older than 75 with acute or convalescent COVID-19. DNA sequence: TGTGCCAGCAGAACAGGGATGGCTGGAAACACCATATATTTT. Translated, this gives CASRTGMAGNTIYF.